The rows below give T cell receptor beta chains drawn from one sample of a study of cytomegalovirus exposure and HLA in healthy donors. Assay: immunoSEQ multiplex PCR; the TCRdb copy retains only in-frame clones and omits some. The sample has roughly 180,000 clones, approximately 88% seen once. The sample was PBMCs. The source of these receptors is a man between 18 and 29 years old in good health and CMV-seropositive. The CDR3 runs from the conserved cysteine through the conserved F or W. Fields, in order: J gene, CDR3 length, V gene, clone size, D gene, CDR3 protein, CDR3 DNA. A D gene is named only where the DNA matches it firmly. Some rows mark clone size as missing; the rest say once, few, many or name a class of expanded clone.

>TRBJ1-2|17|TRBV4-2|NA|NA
CASSQDRGAAGAYGYTF
TGTGCCAGCAGCCAAGATCGCGGGGCGGCGGGGGCCTATGGCTACACCTTC
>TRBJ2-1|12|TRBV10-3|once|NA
CAISDLGPEQFF
TGTGCCATCAGTGATTTGGGGCCTGAGCAGTTCTTC
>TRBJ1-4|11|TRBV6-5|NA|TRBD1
CASRTGLKLFF
TGTGCCAGCAGGACAGGGTTGAAACTGTTTTTT
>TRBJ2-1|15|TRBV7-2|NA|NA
CASSLPSRRDGEQFF
TGTGCCAGCAGCTTACCGTCACGGAGGGACGGTGAGCAGTTCTTC
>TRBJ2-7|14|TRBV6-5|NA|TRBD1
CASSKSGTGGEQYF
TGTGCCAGCAGTAAGTCCGGGACAGGGGGCGAGCAGTACTTC
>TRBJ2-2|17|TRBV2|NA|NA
CASSELGRGGNTGELFF
TGTGCCAGCAGTGAGCTCGGACGGGGAGGGAACACCGGGGAGCTGTTTTTT
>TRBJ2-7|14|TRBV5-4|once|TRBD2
CASSRGGGAYEQYF
TGTGCCAGCAGCCGCGGGGGGGGAGCCTACGAGCAGTACTTC
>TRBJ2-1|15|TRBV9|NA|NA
CASSVVGDPYNEQFF
TGTGCCAGCAGCGTAGTGGGCGACCCCTACAATGAGCAGTTCTTC
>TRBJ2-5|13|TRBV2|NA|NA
CASSAEYQETQYF
TGTGCCAGCAGTGCCGAGTACCAAGAGACCCAGTACTTC
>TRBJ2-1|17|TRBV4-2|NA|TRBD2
CASSQDVAGGSYNEQFF
TGTGCCAGCAGCCAAGACGTAGCGGGAGGCTCCTACAATGAGCAGTTCTTC
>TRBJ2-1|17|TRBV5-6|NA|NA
CASSQGSPFLSYNEQFF
TGTGCCAGCAGCCAGGGGTCACCCTTCCTCTCCTACAATGAGCAGTTCTTC
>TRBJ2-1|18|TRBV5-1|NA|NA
CASSLGPRGQQGSGEQFF
TGCGCCAGCAGCTTGGGACCTAGGGGCCAGCAGGGTTCGGGTGAGCAGTTCTTC
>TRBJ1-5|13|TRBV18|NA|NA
CASSLRANQPQHF
TGTGCCAGCTCTCTACGAGCGAATCAGCCCCAGCATTTT
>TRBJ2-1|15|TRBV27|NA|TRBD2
CASSQTGLAGGEQFF
TGTGCCAGCAGCCAGACGGGACTAGCGGGAGGCGAGCAGTTCTTC
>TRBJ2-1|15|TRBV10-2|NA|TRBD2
CASSGLAGGNNEQFF
TGCGCCAGTTCGGGACTAGCGGGAGGCAACAATGAGCAGTTCTTC
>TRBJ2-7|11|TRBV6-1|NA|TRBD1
CASGTGVQLYF
TGTGCCAGCGGGACAGGGGTTCAGTTGTACTTC
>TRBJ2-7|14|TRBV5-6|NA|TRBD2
CASSHPLREGEQYF
TGTGCCAGCAGCCACCCCCTCCGGGAGGGGGAGCAGTACTTC
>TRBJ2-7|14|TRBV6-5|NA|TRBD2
CASRTLAGAHEQYF
TGTGCCAGCAGGACACTAGCGGGAGCCCACGAGCAGTACTTC
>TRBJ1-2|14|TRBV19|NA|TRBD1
CASSIVGGGHGYTF
TGTGCCAGTAGTATAGTAGGAGGGGGCCATGGCTACACCTTC
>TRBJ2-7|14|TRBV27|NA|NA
CASSWGGTSYEQYF
TGTGCCAGCAGTTGGGGAGGCACCTCCTACGAGCAGTACTTC
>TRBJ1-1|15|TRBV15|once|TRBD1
CATSSGQGENTEAFF
TGTGCCACCAGCAGCGGACAGGGGGAGAACACTGAAGCTTTCTTT
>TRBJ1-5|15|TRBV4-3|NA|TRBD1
CASSQIQGGNQPQHF
TGCGCCAGCAGCCAGATCCAGGGGGGTAATCAGCCCCAGCATTTT
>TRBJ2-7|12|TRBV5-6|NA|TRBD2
CASRGSGDEQYF
TGTGCCAGCAGGGGAAGCGGGGACGAGCAGTACTTC
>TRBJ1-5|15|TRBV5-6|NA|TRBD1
CASSPGQGAWRPQHF
TGTGCCAGCAGCCCGGGACAGGGGGCTTGGAGGCCCCAGCATTTT
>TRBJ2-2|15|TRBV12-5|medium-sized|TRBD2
CASGLVLAAGGELFF
TGTGCTAGTGGTTTGGTCCTAGCGGCTGGCGGGGAGCTGTTTTTT
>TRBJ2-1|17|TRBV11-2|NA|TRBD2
CASSLRKAGGNHNEQFF
TGTGCCAGCAGCTTACGGAAGGCGGGAGGGAACCACAATGAGCAGTTCTTC
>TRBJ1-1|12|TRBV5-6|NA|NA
CASSLGSGGAFF
TGTGCCAGCAGCTTGGGGAGCGGAGGAGCTTTCTTT
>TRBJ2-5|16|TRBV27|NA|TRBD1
CASRGNGQAIQETQYF
TGTGCCAGCAGAGGTAACGGACAGGCGATACAAGAGACCCAGTACTTC
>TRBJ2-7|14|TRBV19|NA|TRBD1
CASSAGQGVEEQYF
TGTGCCAGTAGTGCGGGACAGGGTGTAGAGGAGCAGTACTTC
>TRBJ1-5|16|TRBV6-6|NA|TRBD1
CASSLVDRGLNQPQHF
TGTGCCAGCAGTCTCGTCGACAGGGGATTAAATCAGCCCCAGCATTTT
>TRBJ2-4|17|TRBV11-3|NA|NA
CASSLDTRTGAKNIQYF
TGTGCCAGCAGCTTAGATACGCGGACGGGGGCCAAAAACATTCAGTACTTC
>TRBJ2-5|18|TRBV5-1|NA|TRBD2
CASSWSALAVGVQETQYF
TGCGCCAGCAGCTGGAGTGCCCTAGCGGTGGGGGTCCAAGAGACCCAGTACTTC
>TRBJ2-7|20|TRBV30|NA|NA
CAWSVRLRTSGSELSYEQYF
TGTGCCTGGAGTGTTCGATTGCGCACCTCCGGGTCCGAGCTTTCCTACGAGCAGTACTTC
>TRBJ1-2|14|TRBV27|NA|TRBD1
CASSLVGGGYGYTF
TGTGCCAGCAGTTTAGTAGGGGGCGGCTATGGCTACACCTTC